This entry lists 18 T cell receptor beta chains sequenced from one sample in a study of shared clonotypes between healthy human individuals. The table came from immunoSEQ multiplex PCR; TCRdb's copy has only in-frame clones and leaves some out. This table has about 1,500,000 clones, around 97% appearing once. Source material: naive CD4+ T cells sorted from blood. Stated subset: CD45RA+ positively selected. Receptor source: a man aged 25-45 years in good health.

This sequence joins TRBV5-1 and TRBJ2-1, with 7 positions matching TRBD2. The germline gives CDR1 SGHRS, CDR2 YFSETQ. After removal of 1 base from V and 6 bases from J, the junction contained 4 bases not matched to a gene. CDR3 size: 14 residues. For the CDR3, the DNA is TGCGCCAGCAGCTTGCAGGAGCGGGGCAATGAGCAGTTCTTC. Its translation: CASSLQERGNEQFF.

The gene calls are TRBV5-1 and TRBJ2-7, with D possibly matching TRBD1 (5 bases). Trimming left V 2 bases short and J 3 bases short, with 12 bases between. The CDR3 consists of 14 residues. Germline V gene sequence: CDR1 SGHRS, CDR2 YFSETQ. CDR3 region: CASSLGSDNYEQYF. Written as DNA, the CDR3 is TGCGCCAGCAGCTTAGGATCGGACAACTACGAGCAGTACTTC.

The chain combines TRBV7-9 with TRBJ1-1; perhaps TRBD1 as D (5 bases). The V gene's germline CDR1 is SEHNR and CDR2 FQNEAQ (reference sequence). V lost 5 bases and J lost 10, with 20 bases in between. This CDR3 spans 14 amino acids. The CDR3 loop reads CASSQSGGSSGAFF. The CDR3 bases are TGTGCCAGCAGCCAATCTGGGGGATCCTCGGGAGCTTTCTTT.

V and J are TRBV18 and TRBJ1-1; D remains unclear. The CDR3 consists of 13 residues. The germline gives CDR1 KGHSH, CDR2 LQKENI. V was cut by 3 bases and J by 3 bases, with 8 bases left in between. CDR3 coding DNA: TGTGCCAGCTCACCCACCGAGGACACTGAAGCTTTCTTT. It specifies CASSPTEDTEAFF.

The CDR3 loop is CASSPPGGPSYNEQFF. DNA of the CDR3: TGTGCCAGCAGTCCCCCTGGCGGACCGTCCTACAATGAGCAGTTCTTC. The rearrangement links TRBV28 to TRBJ2-1; unclear D gene. This CDR3 is built from 16 residues. Between the trimmed V and J ends, which lost 5 bases and 1 base, there was a span of 15 bases. The germline V gene has CDR1 MDHEN and CDR2 SYDVKM.

The chain couples TRBV9 to TRBJ1-4; 10 nucleotides line up with TRBD1. The J segment lost 4 bases and the V segment lost 4 bases, leaving 1 base of the junction unmatched. This CDR3 region has 14 residues. From germline, CDR1 is SGDLS and CDR2 YYNGEE. Written as DNA, the CDR3 is TGTGCCAGCAGCAGGGACAGGGGTAATGAAAAACTGTTTTTT. Its translation is CASSRDRGNEKLFF.

This clone was seen just once. The chain links TRBV14 to TRBJ2-7, with D maybe TRBD1 (5 bases). The germline gives CDR1 SGHDN, CDR2 FVKESK. The CDR3 runs to 15 residues. With 1 base removed from V and 3 bases from J, the gap between germline ends came to 13 bases. CDR3 DNA sequence: TGTGCCAGCAGCCAAGGTAGGCGCAGGGTCTACGAGCAGTACTTC. Its translation is CASSQGRRRVYEQYF.

This sequence joins TRBV5-4 and TRBJ1-4; possibly TRBD1 for D (5 bases). CDR1 is SGHNT and CDR2 is YYREEE in the germline V gene (reference sequence). V was shortened by 2 bases and J by 5 bases, with 10 bases between the two germline ends. The CDR3 totals 14 residues. This CDR3 reads CASSFGAGNEKLFF. The CDR3 coding sequence is TGTGCCAGCAGCTTTGGGGCCGGGAATGAAAAACTGTTTTTT.

This sequence joins TRBV5-6 and TRBJ1-1; D is unresolved. V was cut by 4 bases and J by 2 bases, with 12 bases left in between. Per germline, CDR1 SGHDT and CDR2 YYEEEE. The CDR3 sequence is 14 residues long. The DNA of the CDR3 is TGTGCCAGCAGCCCCAGGTGGCATAACACTGAAGCTTTCTTT. Its translation: CASSPRWHNTEAFF.

This clone was observed a single time. The rearrangement uses TRBV6-5 and TRBJ2-1; the D is unclear. The CDR3 spans 13 residues. Trimming cost V 10 bases and J 4 bases, with 14 bases left between them. Germline V gene data show CDR1 as MNHEY and CDR2 as SVGAGI. In DNA form, the CDR3 reads TGTGCCACCGGGCGTATAGCTTACAATGAGCAGTTCTTC. It encodes CATGRIAYNEQFF.

This chain links TRBV28 with TRBJ2-5; no clear D. Per the germline V gene, CDR1 is MDHEN and CDR2 is SYDVKM. The CDR3 length is 12 residues. V was shortened by 8 bases and J by 1 base, with 8 bases between the two germline ends. CDR3 coding DNA: TGTGCCAGCGGGTTTGTCCAAGAGACCCAGTACTTC. This codes for CASGFVQETQYF.

The chain recombines TRBV14 with TRBJ2-2; unclear D gene. V was shortened by 4 bases and J by 5 bases, with 8 bases between the two germline ends. Germline V gives CDR1 SGHDN, CDR2 FVKESK. The CDR3 is 13 amino acids. The CDR3 loop is CASSLTFTGELFF. The CDR3 bases are TGTGCCAGCAGCCTTACTTTTACCGGGGAGCTGTTTTTT.

The V gene is TRBV5-5, the J gene TRBJ1-3; D not resolved. Looked up from germline, CDR1 is SGHKS and CDR2 is YYEKEE (reference sequence). The CDR3 has 17 residues. V was shortened by 2 bases and J by 0 bases, with 15 bases between the two germline ends. CDR3 amino acids: CASSLYSGTHSGNTIYF. In nucleotides, the CDR3 is TGTGCCAGCAGCTTATACTCCGGCACCCACTCTGGAAACACCATATATTTT.

The genes are TRBV7-9 and TRBJ2-1, with 10 positions matching TRBD2. The CDR3 spans 16 residues. Germline V gene sequence: CDR1 SEHNR, CDR2 FQNEAQ (reference sequence). With 5 bases clipped from V and 8 bases from J, the junction kept 12 bases outside the gene matches. CDR3 sequence reads: CASSPDRAGGLYEQFF. The DNA for the CDR3 is TGTGCCAGCAGCCCAGACAGAGCGGGAGGGCTTTATGAGCAGTTCTTC.

This clone appeared a single time. The chain joins TRBV5-4 to TRBJ2-2, with TRBD1 matching 8 bases. The CDR3 consists of 15 residues. Germline V CDR1 and CDR2: SGHNT, YYREEE (reference sequence). The trim removed 2 bases at V and 6 bases at J, leaving 6 bases unmatched. Here the CDR3 reads CASSFTGGIAGELFF. The CDR3 DNA reads TGTGCCAGCAGCTTTACAGGGGGGATAGCCGGGGAGCTGTTTTTT. Filled out from reference TRBV5-4 and TRBJ2-2, the complete variable domain reads ETGVTQSPTHLIKTRGQQVTLRCSSQSGHNTVSWYQQALGQGPQFIFQYYREEENGRGNFPPRFSGLQFPNYSSELNVNALELDDSALYLCASSFTGGIAGELFFGEGSRLTVL.

In this sample, this clone turned up once. The V gene is TRBV27, the J gene TRBJ2-1; TRBD2 agrees at 8 bases. V gave up 5 bases and J gave up 4 bases; unmatched junction bases: 19. Germline CDR1 MNHEY, CDR2 SMNVEV (reference sequence). The CDR3 covers 19 residues. The DNA of the CDR3 is TGTGCCAGCAGTGTCAGCGGGAGTGGGTCCAGACATACATACAATGAGCAGTTCTTC. Translating gives CASSVSGSGSRHTYNEQFF.

The CDR3 bases are TGTGCCACCAGTAGGGGAATGCATTCCGGCTACACCTTC. This codes for CATSRGMHSGYTF. The chain is built from TRBV15 and TRBJ1-2, with a tentative D call TRBD1 (5 bases). The CDR3 is 13 residues long. Germline values: CDR1 LNHNV, CDR2 YYDKDF (reference sequence). Trimming pared 6 bases from V and 8 bases from J, leaving 16 bases between.

The table lists this clone with a count of one. Other DNA sequences in the sample encode the same CDR3. This chain joins TRBV19 and TRBJ1-1, with a weak D call TRBD1 (5 bases). Deletions cut 3 bases from V and 4 bases from J, with 9 bases between. This CDR3 comprises 13 residues. Germline V gives CDR1 LNHDA, CDR2 SQIVND (reference sequence). In DNA form, the CDR3 reads TGTGCCAGTAGTATCGGACAAGGCACTGAAGCTTTCTTT. Translating gives CASSIGQGTEAFF.